A selection of T cell receptor beta chains follows, all from one sample in a study of OX40 agonist ivuxolimab in advanced cancers. Measured with immunoSEQ multiplex PCR; TCRdb has only the in-frame clones, and not every one. The sample holds roughly 93,000 clones, about 91% seen once. This material consisted of CD4+ or CD8+ T cells sorted from blood, taken in a trial of the OX40 agonist ivuxolimab. The receptors were sampled from an adult with an advanced solid tumor such as melanoma, head and neck, liver or kidney cancer. CDR3s include the opening cysteine and the closing phenylalanine or tryptophan. Fields, in order: clone size, V gene, CDR3 protein. Rows give clone size only sometimes, using once, few, many, or a class for an expanded clone.

>.|TRBV19
CASSRDIRTNYGYTF
>.|TRBV2
CASSYNQGVQETQYF
>.|TRBV5-1
CASSPGTGGAGEQYF
>.|TRBV5-1
CASSLVARGQETQYF
>.|TRBV25-1
CASSDGRAGGETQYF
>.|TRBV9
CASSATSGSAYEQYF
>.|TRBV10-3
CAISSGTYGYTF
>.|TRBV10-3
CAISEDRISPLHF
>few|TRBV11-1
CASSVGLAADTQYF
>.|TRBV6-1
CASTEGLPSYEQYF
>.|TRBV6-5
CASRRPGRDYEQYF
>.|TRBV7-9
CASSHLGLGEKLFF
>once|TRBV11-1
CASSLAVQGGPSYEQYF
>.|TRBV10-2
CASSEMDTEAFF
>.|TRBV19
CASRGASNSYNEQFF
>medium-sized|TRBV12-5
CASGLTSPSFRHGTEAFF
>.|TRBV19
CASRSDRDYEQYF
>.|TRBV2
CASSEGKSTYGYTF
>.|TRBV10-3
CASSARQAGYTF
>.|TRBV5-1
CASSTGTAFYEQYF
>.|TRBV7-9
CASSRETGSFF
>.|TRBV6-5
CASILGTGYGYTF
>.|TRBV5-1
CASSSGTSSYNEQFF
>.|TRBV5-4
CASSLKFGQGAYGYTF
>.|TRBV10-1
CASSTYGTKEQYF
>once|TRBV5-4
CASSTPGLASDTQYF
>few|TRBV5-1
CASSSQNEAFF
>.|TRBV2
CASSDRDRNNIQYF
>.|TRBV2
CASSSERNTEAFF
>few|TRBV21-1
CASSNGPDYEQYF
>.|TRBV6-1
CASSAALGEGPHQPQHF
>once|TRBV2
CASRQGQTDTQYF
>.|TRBV13
CASRVDRPTRDGYTF
>.|TRBV5-4
CASSLGQGREQYF
>.|TRBV7-9
CASSLGRSSGDTQYF
>.|TRBV25-1
CASSEARGDTEAFF
>.|TRBV27
CASSRTDLPYEQYF
>.|TRBV9
CASSAPGLAGDLNEQFF
>.|TRBV6-1
CASSDYNSGANVLTF
>.|TRBV10-3
CAIEAGSGIEQFF
>.|TRBV7-6
CASSPSRGLNNSPLHF